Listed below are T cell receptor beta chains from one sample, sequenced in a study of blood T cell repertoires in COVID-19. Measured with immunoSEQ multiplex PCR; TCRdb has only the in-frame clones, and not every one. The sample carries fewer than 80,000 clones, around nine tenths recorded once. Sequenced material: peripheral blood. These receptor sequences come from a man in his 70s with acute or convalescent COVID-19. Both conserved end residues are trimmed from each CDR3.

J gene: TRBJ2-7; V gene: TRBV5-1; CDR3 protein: ASSKDNSYEQY
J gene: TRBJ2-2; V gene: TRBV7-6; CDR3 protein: ASSSVGVAGELF
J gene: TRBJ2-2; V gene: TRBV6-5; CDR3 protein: ASSRTSGATGELF
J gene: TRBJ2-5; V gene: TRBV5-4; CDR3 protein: ATSEGGGQETQY
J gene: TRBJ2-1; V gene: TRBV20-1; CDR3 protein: RGTRYNEQF
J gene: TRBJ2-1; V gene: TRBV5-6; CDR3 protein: ASSFVAGSYNEQF
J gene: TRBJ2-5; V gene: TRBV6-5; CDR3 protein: ASSVVSGVRETQY
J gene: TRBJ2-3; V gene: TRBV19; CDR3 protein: ASSIGLTFGTDTQY
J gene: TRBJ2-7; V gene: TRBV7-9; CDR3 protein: ASSKPASGGPYEQY
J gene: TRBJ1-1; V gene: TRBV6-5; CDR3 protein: ASSPRGGAVTEAF
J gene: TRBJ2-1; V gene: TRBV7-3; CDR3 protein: ASGTGGNNEQF
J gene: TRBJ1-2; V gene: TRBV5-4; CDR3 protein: ASSLQGNHGYT
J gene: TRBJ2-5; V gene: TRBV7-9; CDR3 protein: ASSSPGLAEGWTQY
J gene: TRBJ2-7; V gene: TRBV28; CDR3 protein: ASSLAGGPVGEQY
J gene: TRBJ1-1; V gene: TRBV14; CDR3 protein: ASRRGGNTEAF
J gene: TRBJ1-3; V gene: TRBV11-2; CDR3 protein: ASSFASSGNTIY
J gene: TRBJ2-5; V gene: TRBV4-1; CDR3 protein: ASSQFRKETQY
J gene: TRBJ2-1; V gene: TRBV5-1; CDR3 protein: ASSYGLRQGRNEQF
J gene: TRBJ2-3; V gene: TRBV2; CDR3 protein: ASTRRSSTDTQY
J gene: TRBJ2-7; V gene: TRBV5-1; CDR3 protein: ASSLMSSYEQY
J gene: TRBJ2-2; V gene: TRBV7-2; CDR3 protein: ASRDLKPSYTGELF
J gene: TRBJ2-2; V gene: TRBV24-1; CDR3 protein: ATSDRNRGTGELF
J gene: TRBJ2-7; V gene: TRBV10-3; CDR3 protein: ATWGAGEQY
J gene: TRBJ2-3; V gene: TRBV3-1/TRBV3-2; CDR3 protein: ASSLGHTTDTQY
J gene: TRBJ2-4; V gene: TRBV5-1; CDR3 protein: ASSPGGGGAKNIQY
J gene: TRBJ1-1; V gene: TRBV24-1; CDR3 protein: ATSASAGTF
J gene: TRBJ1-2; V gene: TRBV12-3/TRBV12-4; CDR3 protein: ASSPSRLGGYT
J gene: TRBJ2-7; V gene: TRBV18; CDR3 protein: ASSPSQVGEQY
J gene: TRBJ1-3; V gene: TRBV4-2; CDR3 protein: ASSQADSSGNTIY
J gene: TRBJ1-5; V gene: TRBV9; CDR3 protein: ASSVGQGYNQPQH
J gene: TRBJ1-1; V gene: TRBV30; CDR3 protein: AWSSWGPEAF
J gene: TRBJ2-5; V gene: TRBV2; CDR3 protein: ASSEGPGQGGETQY
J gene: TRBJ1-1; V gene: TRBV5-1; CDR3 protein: ASKRTVYTEAF
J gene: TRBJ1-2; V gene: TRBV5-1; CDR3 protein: ASSSGNGYT
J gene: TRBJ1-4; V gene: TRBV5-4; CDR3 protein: ASSLMLAGPGVEKLF
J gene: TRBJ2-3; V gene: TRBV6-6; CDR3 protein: ASSRGGVQERNTQY
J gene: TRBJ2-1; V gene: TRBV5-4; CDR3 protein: ASSIGLASINEQF
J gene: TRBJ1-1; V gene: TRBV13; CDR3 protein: ASSRTLNTEAF
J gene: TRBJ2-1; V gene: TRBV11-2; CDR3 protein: ASSFGTGAYNEQF
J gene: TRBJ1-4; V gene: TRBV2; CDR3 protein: ASSPNGRYEKLF
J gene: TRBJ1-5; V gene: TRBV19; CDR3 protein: ASRGDRDQPQH
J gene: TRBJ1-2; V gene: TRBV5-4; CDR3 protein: ASSFELTGALYGYT
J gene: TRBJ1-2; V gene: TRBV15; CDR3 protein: ATSWEGEGYT
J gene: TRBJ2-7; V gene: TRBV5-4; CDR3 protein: ASSPRGGGSYEQY
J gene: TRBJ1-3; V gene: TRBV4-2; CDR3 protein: ASSQDSLGRPGNTIY